One and the same sample provided the 30 T cell receptor beta chains below, sequenced in a study of blood T cells in healthy people across ages. The second PCR ran roughly 6 to 11 cycles with a sample-barcoded 5' primer and J-beta primers. TCRdb ran MiXCR on the 5' RACE reads and lists one entry per CDR3 protein. The repertoire holds about 1.5 million distinct CDR3 sequences, with roughly 40% as singletons. Sequencing used blood. The receptors stem from a woman aged 18-29 years in good health.

This clonotype was observed at least ten times. V and J are TRBV7-2 and TRBJ1-2, with 8 positions matching TRBD1. This CDR3 comprises 13 residues. V gave up 4 bases and J gave up 8 bases; unmatched junction bases: 6. Germline V gene data show CDR1 as SGHTA and CDR2 as FQGNSA. CDR3 coding DNA: TGTGCCAGCAGCTCATGGACAGGGAAAGGCTACACCTTC. Its protein product is CASSSWTGKGYTF.

This clonotype has a handful of counts. The rearrangement uses TRBV7-6 and TRBJ2-3, with D perhaps TRBD1 or TRBD2 (5 bases each). Germline assignment: CDR1 SGHVS and CDR2 FNYEAQ. The CDR3 has 14 residues. V was trimmed by 5 bases and J by 4 bases, leaving 13 bases between them. In nucleotides, the CDR3 is TGTGCCAGCAGCAAACGGGACCTCCCAGATACGCAGTATTTT. It codes for CASSKRDLPDTQYF.

The chain is built from TRBV29-1 and TRBJ1-6, with 7 bases identical to TRBD1. The CDR3 totals 14 residues. Germline V CDR1 and CDR2: SQVTM, ANQGSEA. J lost 6 bases, V lost 5 bases, and 7 bases had no gene match. The CDR3 bases are TGCAGCGTTTCCTCCGGGACAGCTAATTCACCCCTCCACTTT. It encodes CSVSSGTANSPLHF.

The chain carries TRBV25-1 and TRBJ2-1; D may be TRBD2 (6 bases). The J call is uncertain, as TRBJ2-7 better fits the DNA end. The germline V gene encodes CDR1 MGHDK and CDR2 SYGVNS. This CDR3 contains 14 residues. This CDR3 is CASYISGDMNEQYF. The DNA for the CDR3 is TGTGCCAGCTATATATCGGGAGATATGAATGAGCAGTACTTC.

This clonotype was seen only a few times. The chain has TRBV20-1 and TRBJ2-7; D may be TRBD2 (6 bases). V was pared by 4 bases and J by 0 bases, with 7 bases between. Germline CDR1 is DFQATT and CDR2 is SNEGSKA (reference sequence). There are 12 residues in the CDR3. The CDR3 sequence is CSAIADSYEQYF. The CDR3 DNA is TGCAGTGCTATAGCGGACTCCTACGAGCAGTACTTC.

CDR3 region: CASSRTAASSGNEQFF. DNA of the CDR3: TGCGCCAGCAGCCGGACCGCGGCCTCTTCGGGCAATGAGCAGTTCTTC. The rearrangement uses TRBV5-1 and TRBJ2-1; no reliable D call. The CDR3 runs to 16 residues. V gave up 4 bases and J gave up 6 bases, with 20 bases separating them. CDR1 is SGHRS and CDR2 is YFSETQ in the germline V gene.

On this clonotype itself: The junction departs from the called germline gene at one end, perhaps through a read error. The chain carries TRBV2 and TRBJ2-5; D is undetermined. This CDR3 region has 13 residues. Germline CDR1 reads SNHLY; CDR2 reads FYNNEI. The CDR3 region has the DNA TGTGCCAGCAGGGAAGAGGCCAGCCAGACCCAGTACTTC. As protein: CASREEASQTQYF.

This chain links TRBV14 with TRBJ2-1; 7 bases match TRBD2. The CDR3 sequence is 16 residues long. The ends lost 0 bases at V and 4 bases at J; junction bases unmatched: 6. CDR1 is SGHDN, CDR2 FVKESK, per germline. CDR3 in DNA: TGTGCCAGCAGCCAAGATTTATGGCGGGAGTACAATGAGCAGTTCTTC. Protein sequence: CASSQDLWREYNEQFF.

The genes are TRBV6-6 and TRBJ2-7; D gene ambiguous. With 5 bases removed from V and 2 bases from J, the gap between germline ends came to 16 bases. This CDR3 is 15 amino acids long. The germline V gene has CDR1 MNHNY and CDR2 SVGAGI (reference sequence). CDR3 residues: CASSTGRQQTYEQYF. The CDR3 nucleotides read TGTGCCAGCAGTACCGGACGGCAACAAACCTACGAGCAGTACTTC.

This clonotype was counted only a few times. V and J are TRBV7-9 and TRBJ1-1, with TRBD1 as a possible D gene (5 bases). Germline values: CDR1 SEHNR, CDR2 FQNEAQ (reference sequence). This CDR3 contains 14 residues. V was pared by 1 base and J by 4 bases, with 10 bases between. DNA for the CDR3: TGTGCCAGCAGCTTAGGTCTGGGGGGCACTGAAGCTTTCTTT. This gives the protein CASSLGLGGTEAFF.

The rearrangement joins TRBV5-1 to TRBJ2-1; TRBD2 aligns across 13 bases. From germline, CDR1 is SGHRS and CDR2 YFSETQ. The CDR3 extends over 14 amino acids. With V trimmed by 3 bases and J by 6 bases, 0 bases remained unmatched. The CDR3 loop is CASSWTSGSNEQFF. The CDR3 nucleotides are TGCGCCAGCAGCTGGACTAGCGGGAGCAATGAGCAGTTCTTC.

This chain connects TRBV27 to TRBJ1-6; D might be TRBD1 (5 bases). This CDR3 spans 15 amino acids. V lost 6 bases, J lost 4 bases, and 13 bases lay in between. Germline loops: CDR1 MNHEY, CDR2 SMNVEV (reference sequence). CDR3 bases: TGTGCCAGCAGGGGCAGTGGGGCTTATAATTCACCCCTCCACTTT. Translation gives CASRGSGAYNSPLHF.

The rearrangement uses TRBV10-3 and TRBJ1-1; unclear D gene. The CDR3 is 15 residues long. Looked up from germline, CDR1 is ENHRY and CDR2 is SYGVKD. Trimming shortened V by 4 bases and J by 0 bases, and 12 bases separated the two germline ends. The CDR3 loop reads CAISGGEALNTEAFF. The DNA of the CDR3 is TGTGCCATCAGTGGGGGTGAGGCTTTGAACACTGAAGCTTTCTTT.

As regards this clonotype: The junction and the germline gene differ at one end; a read error may be behind it. The DNA for the CDR3 is TGTGCCAACAGCAGTTACAGCGGGAGGGACTCCTACGAGCAGTACTTC. As protein: CANSSYSGRDSYEQYF. V is TRBV15 and J is TRBJ2-7; 10 bases fit TRBD2. From germline, CDR1 is LNHNV and CDR2 YYDKDF (reference sequence). The CDR3 sequence is 16 residues long.

In its sample, this clonotype was seen a few times. V usage is TRBV2 and J usage is TRBJ2-7, with unresolved D. Trimming removed 2 bases from V and 12 bases from J, with 14 bases in between. This CDR3 is 12 amino acids long. Per germline, CDR1 SNHLY and CDR2 FYNNEI. The CDR3 DNA sequence: TGTGCCAGCAGTGAATCGTCCCCTAGAGGGTACTTC. Translating gives CASSESSPRGYF.

This sequence joins TRBV11-3 and TRBJ2-1; possible D gene TRBD1, 5 bases. Germline CDR1 reads SGHNT; CDR2 reads YENEEA. With 5 bases removed from V and 2 bases from J, the gap between germline ends came to 10 bases. The CDR3 length is 14 residues. For the CDR3, the DNA is TGTGCCAGCAGCCCCACAGGAGCCTACAATGAGCAGTTCTTC. It codes for CASSPTGAYNEQFF. Variable domain in full (rest from reference TRBV11-3 and TRBJ2-1): EAGVVQSPRYKIIEKKQPVAFWCNPISGHNTLYWYLQNLGQGPELLIRYENEEAVDDSQLPKDRFSAERLKGVDSTLKIQPAELGDSAVYLCASSPTGAYNEQFFGPGTRLTVL.

The chain links TRBV20-1 to TRBJ2-2; no definite D call. The CDR3 spans 15 residues. Germline V gives CDR1 DFQATT, CDR2 SNEGSKA (reference sequence). V was clipped by 3 bases and J by 2 bases, with 13 bases between them. CDR3 nucleotide sequence: TGCAGTGCTAGGCGCCAAGGGCCCAACACCGGGGAGCTGTTTTTT. Translation gives CSARRQGPNTGELFF.

This sequence joins TRBV27 and TRBJ2-6; D is unclear. Germline V lookup: CDR1 MNHEY, CDR2 SMNVEV (reference sequence). With 3 bases removed from V and 2 bases from J, the gap between germline ends came to 17 bases. CDR3 length equals 18 residues. CDR3 loop: CASSFFQNTLTGANVLTF. CDR3 nucleotides: TGTGCCAGCAGTTTCTTTCAAAACACTCTAACTGGGGCCAACGTCCTGACTTTC.

This clonotype appeared a few times. The chain links TRBV3-1 to TRBJ1-2; maybe TRBD1 (5 bases). This CDR3 region has 13 residues. Per the germline V gene, CDR1 is LGHDT and CDR2 is YNNKEL (reference sequence). Trimming shortened V by 1 base and J by 12 bases, and 15 bases separated the two germline ends. The CDR3 region is CASSQGKTVKHTF. DNA for the CDR3: TGTGCCAGCAGCCAAGGAAAGACAGTTAAACACACCTTC.

This rearrangement joins TRBV12-3 or TRBV12-4 to TRBJ1-2, with D possibly matching TRBD1 (5 bases). The CDR3 covers 14 residues. V lost 2 bases and J 7 bases, leaving 14 bases between the germline ends. This chain's CDR3 is CASSLLSGFGGYTF. CDR3 nucleotide sequence: TGTGCCAGCAGTTTACTTTCAGGGTTCGGTGGCTACACCTTC.

The chain links TRBV12-3 or TRBV12-4 to TRBJ2-2; D unresolved. Trimming took 5 bases from V and 5 from J, leaving 12 bases between them. The CDR3 has 14 amino acids. The CDR3 nucleotides are TGTGCCAGCAGTCCCCCTGGGGTTACCGGGGAGCTGTTTTTT. This codes for CASSPPGVTGELFF.

The V call is TRBV6-1, the J call TRBJ2-4, with TRBD2 matching over 7 bases. The V segment lost 0 bases and the J segment 3 bases; nucleotides outside the gene matches: 5. Germline values: CDR1 MNHNS, CDR2 SASEGT. The CDR3 consists of 16 residues. CDR3 amino acids: CASSEAGRAVKNIQYF. CDR3 sequence (DNA): TGTGCCAGCAGTGAAGCTGGGAGGGCAGTCAAAAACATTCAGTACTTC.

As regards this clonotype: The junction departs from the called germline gene at one end, perhaps through a read error. V is TRBV12-3 or TRBV12-4 and J is TRBJ1-5; unclear D gene. This CDR3 comprises 17 residues. CDR3 DNA: TGTGCCAGCAGCTTAGACGTGGGCCCGTATTCCAATCAGCCCCAGCATTTT. Protein sequence: CASSLDVGPYSNQPQHF.

As to this clonotype: The junction departs from germline at one end; a sequencing error may be responsible. This chain links TRBV27 with TRBJ1-2, with 9 bases aligning to TRBD1. CDR1 is MNHEY, CDR2 SMNVEV, per germline (reference sequence). CDR3 size: 13 residues. The CDR3 here is CTSSRDRGNGYTF. CDR3 bases: TGTACCAGCAGTCGAGACAGGGGGAACGGCTACACCTTC.

V and J are TRBV10-3 and TRBJ1-5, with TRBD1 matching 8 bases. This CDR3 spans 15 amino acids. Trimming removed 6 bases from V and 2 bases from J; junction bases left unmatched: 6. CDR1 and CDR2 from the germline V gene are ENHRY and SYGVKD. The CDR3 spells CAISATGGGNQPQHF. For the CDR3, the DNA is TGTGCCATCAGCGCTACAGGGGGGGGCAATCAGCCCCAGCATTTT.

The rearrangement uses TRBV20-1 and TRBJ2-3; no reliable D call. Germline V lookup: CDR1 DFQATT, CDR2 SNEGSKA (reference sequence). Trimming left V 3 bases short and J 3 bases short, with 10 bases between. CDR3 length: 13 amino acids. The CDR3 loop reads CSAREAVTDTQYF. In DNA form, the CDR3 reads TGCAGTGCTAGGGAAGCCGTGACAGATACGCAGTATTTT.

This clonotype was seen a few times. The rearrangement joins TRBV6-2 or TRBV6-3 to TRBJ2-1; TRBD2 agrees at 9 bases. The CDR3 sequence is 15 residues long. J was trimmed by 4 bases and V by 6 bases; bases with no gene match: 7. Germline values: CDR1 MNHEY, CDR2 SVGEGT. Written as DNA, the CDR3 is TGTGCCAGCAGATCAAGCGGGAGGCGTTACAATGAGCAGTTCTTC. Amino acids: CASRSSGRRYNEQFF.

V gene TRBV3-1 combines with J gene TRBJ1-5; no clear D. This CDR3 comprises 14 residues. V was cut by 2 bases and J by 6 bases, with 11 bases left in between. In germline, CDR1 is LGHDT, CDR2 YNNKEL (reference sequence). As DNA, the CDR3 is TGTGCCAGCAGCCAAATCTCAGCAGGTCAGCCCCAGCATTTT. It encodes CASSQISAGQPQHF.

This clonotype was observed a few times. The gene calls are TRBV7-9 and TRBJ2-5; D unresolved. CDR1 and CDR2 from the germline V gene are SEHNR and FQNEAQ (reference sequence). Trimming pared 2 bases from V and 1 base from J, leaving 8 bases between. The CDR3 is 14 residues long. The CDR3 protein is CASSLTEIQETQYF. CDR3 DNA: TGTGCCAGCAGCTTAACAGAGATCCAAGAGACCCAGTACTTC.

This clonotype turned up a few times. The chain has TRBV24-1 and TRBJ2-5; D remains unclear. Germline V gene lookup returns CDR1 KGHDR and CDR2 SFDVKD. The ends were cut back, 3 bases at V and 3 bases at J, with 13 bases in the middle. CDR3 length equals 15 residues. The CDR3 loop is CATSDPREAKETQYF. CDR3 bases: TGTGCCACCAGTGATCCCCGCGAGGCGAAAGAGACCCAGTACTTC.